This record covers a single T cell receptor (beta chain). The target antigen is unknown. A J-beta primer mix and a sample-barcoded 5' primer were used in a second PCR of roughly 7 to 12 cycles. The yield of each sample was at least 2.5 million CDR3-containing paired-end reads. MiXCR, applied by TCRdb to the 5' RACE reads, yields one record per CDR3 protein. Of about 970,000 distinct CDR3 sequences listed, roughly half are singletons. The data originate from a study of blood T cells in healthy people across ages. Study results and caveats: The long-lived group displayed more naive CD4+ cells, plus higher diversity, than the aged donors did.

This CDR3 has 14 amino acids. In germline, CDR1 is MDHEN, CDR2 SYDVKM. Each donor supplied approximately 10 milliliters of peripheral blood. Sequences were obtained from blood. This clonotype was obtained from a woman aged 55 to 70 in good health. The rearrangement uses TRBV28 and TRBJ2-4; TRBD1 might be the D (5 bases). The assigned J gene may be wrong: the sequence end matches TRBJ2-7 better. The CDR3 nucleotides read TGTGCCAGCACCACTGGGGCAGTCTCCTACGAGCAGTACTTC. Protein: CASTTGAVSYEQYF.